Each of the 32 T cell receptor beta chains below was sequenced from the same sample in a study of T cells in Graves' hyperthyroidism and ophthalmopathy. RNA transcripts gave rise to amplified TCR beta CDR3 regions. First-round RT-PCR with HTBI primers amplified the TCR CDR3 region. TCRdb ran MiXCR on the multiplex PCR reads and lists one entry per CDR3 protein. Among 270,000 or so distinct CDR3 sequences, roughly 15% were seen once, and the ten largest hold 30%. The material sequenced was blood. These receptors were obtained from a woman aged 45-65 years with Graves' hyperthyroidism that later progressed to Graves' ophthalmopathy.

This clonotype was found many times. The chain uses TRBV6-1 and TRBJ1-1; possibly TRBD1 for D (5 bases). CDR3 length equals 15 residues. V was pared by 5 bases and J by 1 base, with 14 bases between. Per germline, CDR1 MNHNS and CDR2 SASEGT. CDR3 sequence: CASSRNSGTNTEAFF. The CDR3 nucleotides read TGTGCCAGCAGTCGTAACTCCGGGACGAACACTGAAGCTTTCTTT.

The sample holds one count of this clonotype. The V gene is TRBV29-1, the J gene TRBJ1-1; 9 bases match TRBD1. V shed 4 bases, J shed 7 bases, and the junction held 4 bases outside the gene matches. Germline CDR1 is SQVTM and CDR2 is ANQGSEA. This CDR3 is 12 amino acids long. The chain's CDR3 is CSVVRDRDEAFF. The CDR3 DNA reads TGCAGCGTTGTAAGGGACAGGGATGAAGCTTTCTTT.

This clonotype showed up many times. The chain couples TRBV12-3 or TRBV12-4 to TRBJ1-5; no definite D call. The length of the CDR3 is 13 residues. V shed 8 bases and J shed 1 base, with 9 bases lying between them. The CDR3 loop is CASVYGSNQPQHF. CDR3 DNA: TGTGCCAGCGTATATGGGAGCAATCAGCCCCAGCATTTT.

In its sample, this clonotype was seen a few times. V and J are TRBV7-3 and TRBJ2-5, with unresolved D. Germline lookup yields CDR1 SGHTA and CDR2 FQGTGA. V was cut by 5 bases and J by 5 bases, with 12 bases left in between. The CDR3 extends over 13 amino acids. The DNA of the CDR3 is TGTGCCAGCAGCGCCCGACCTGTGGAGACCCAGTACTTC. This translates into CASSARPVETQYF.

To note about this clonotype: A single base separates this from a much larger clone, so it may be a read error. The J gene is TRBJ1-1, the V gene TRBV29-1; 9 bases align to TRBD1. V trimming: 6 bases; J trimming: 6 bases; junction bases outside the gene matches: 11. The CDR3 has 14 residues. Germline loops: CDR1 SQVTM, CDR2 ANQGSEA. The DNA for the CDR3 is TGCAGCGTCGACAGGGGGGGGGAGGGCGCTGAAGCTTTCTTT. The encoded protein is CSVDRGGEGAEAFF.

This clonotype showed up many times. The V and J genes are TRBV20-1 and TRBJ1-2; the D gene is possibly TRBD1 (5 bases). Between the trimmed V and J ends, which lost 3 bases and 2 bases, there was a span of 7 bases. The CDR3 has 12 amino acids. Germline CDR1 DFQATT, CDR2 SNEGSKA (reference sequence). CDR3 in amino acids: CSARGGNYGYTF. CDR3 sequence (DNA): TGCAGTGCTAGGGGGGGGAACTATGGCTACACCTTC.

This clonotype appeared many times. J is TRBJ2-3 and V is TRBV2; D is ambiguous. V was clipped by 0 bases and J by 5 bases, with 3 bases between them. Per the germline V gene, CDR1 is SNHLY and CDR2 is FYNNEI. This CDR3 has 12 amino acids. DNA of the CDR3: TGTGCCAGCAGTGAAGCGCGAGATACGCAGTATTTT. This translates into CASSEARDTQYF.

This clonotype appeared many times. The chain employs TRBV25-1 and TRBJ1-5; unclear D gene. Germline CDR1 reads MGHDK; CDR2 reads SYGVNS. The CDR3 extends over 16 amino acids. Trimming removed 5 bases at V and 0 bases at J, with 14 bases between. The CDR3 loop is CASSSSETNSNQPQHF. DNA of the CDR3: TGTGCCAGCAGTTCCTCCGAGACAAATAGCAATCAGCCCCAGCATTTT.

This clonotype was detected ten times or more. The CDR3 DNA reads as TGCAGTGCTAGATCCGGGGGGGGCTCCTACAATGAGCAGTTCTTC. This translates into CSARSGGGSYNEQFF. This chain joins TRBV20-1 and TRBJ2-1; the match to TRBD2 covers 8 bases. CDR1 and CDR2 (germline): DFQATT, SNEGSKA (reference sequence). J was trimmed by 0 bases and V by 2 bases; bases with no gene match: 3. There are 15 residues in the CDR3.

The chain carries TRBV20-1 and TRBJ1-6; the match to TRBD1 covers 8 bases. The germline gives CDR1 DFQATT, CDR2 SNEGSKA (reference sequence). V lost 5 bases, J lost 10 bases, and 7 bases stayed unmatched. The CDR3 spans 13 residues. CDR3 sequence (DNA): TGCAGTGCTTTGGACAGGGTGTACTCACCCCTCCACTTT. Its protein product is CSALDRVYSPLHF.

The rearrangement uses TRBV11-2 and TRBJ2-3; D is ambiguous. CDR1 is SGHAT and CDR2 is FQNNGV in the germline V gene. Trimming took off 3 bases at V and 2 bases at J, with 18 bases between the two ends. The CDR3 is 17 amino acids. This CDR3 reads CASSFPSKGRYTDTQYF. CDR3 nucleotides: TGTGCCAGCAGCTTCCCTTCGAAAGGACGATACACAGATACGCAGTATTTT.

J is TRBJ2-1 and V is TRBV28, with 9 bases fitting TRBD1. J lost 6 bases, V lost 2 bases, and 5 bases had no gene match. Germline CDR1 reads MDHEN; CDR2 reads SYDVKM. CDR3 length: 15 residues. CDR3 region: CASSLRGTGRNEQFF. Written as DNA, the CDR3 is TGTGCCAGCAGTTTACGCGGGACAGGGCGCAATGAGCAGTTCTTC.

This clonotype has at least ten counts. The chain is built from TRBV18 and TRBJ2-5, with D perhaps TRBD1 (5 bases). The CDR3 has 14 amino acids. CDR1 KGHSH and CDR2 LQKENI come from the germline V gene. V was shortened by 2 bases and J by 1 base, with 8 bases between the two germline ends. The CDR3 nucleotides read TGTGCCAGCTCACCAGAAGGGGTCCAAGAGACCCAGTACTTC. It yields the protein CASSPEGVQETQYF.

This clonotype appeared a few times. This chain joins TRBV14 and TRBJ2-1; D possibly corresponds to TRBD1 (6 bases). The ends were cut back, 5 bases at V and 3 bases at J, with 14 bases in the middle. In germline, CDR1 is SGHDN, CDR2 FVKESK. The length of the CDR3 is 15 residues. DNA of the CDR3: TGTGCCAGCAGCGCAAGGACAGCCCTCTACAATGAGCAGTTCTTC. Protein product: CASSARTALYNEQFF.

In this sample, this clonotype turned up a few times. The genes are TRBV9 and TRBJ2-1, with D perhaps assigned TRBD1 or TRBD2 (5 bases each). V lost 7 bases to trimming and J lost 7 bases, with 9 bases between them. This CDR3 is 11 amino acids long. The germline gives CDR1 SGDLS, CDR2 YYNGEE. The CDR3 coding sequence is TGTGCCAGCGGTGGGGGTAATGAGCAGTTCTTC. It is translated as CASGGGNEQFF.

The V gene is TRBV6-5, the J gene TRBJ1-4; 7 bases are shared with TRBD1. The CDR3 runs to 15 residues. V trimming: 4 bases; J trimming: 4 bases; junction bases outside the gene matches: 6. The V gene's germline CDR1 is MNHEY and CDR2 SVGAGI. CDR3 sequence: CASSSSGTVNEKLFF. Written as DNA, the CDR3 is TGTGCCAGCAGTTCCTCCGGGACAGTTAATGAAAAACTGTTTTTT.

The table lists this clonotype with many counts. The chain combines TRBV7-8 with TRBJ2-7; 7 bases align to TRBD2. After removal of 0 bases from V and 0 bases from J, the junction contained 5 bases not matched to a gene. The CDR3 is 16 amino acids. Germline values: CDR1 SGHVS, CDR2 FQNEAQ. Here the CDR3 DNA reads TGTGCCAGCAGCTTAGCGGCTAGCGGATTCTCCTACGAGCAGTACTTC. Encoded protein: CASSLAASGFSYEQYF.

This clonotype was seen many times. The V and J genes are TRBV28 and TRBJ1-1; D is unresolved. The CDR3 is 11 residues long. Germline loops: CDR1 MDHEN, CDR2 SYDVKM. The V gene lost 6 bases and the J gene lost 5 bases, with 7 bases spanning the gap. The CDR3 protein is CASSTGTEAFF. The CDR3 nucleotides are TGTGCCAGCAGCACGGGTACTGAAGCTTTCTTT.

The J gene is TRBJ1-4, the V gene TRBV18, with 7 nucleotides matching TRBD1. Germline V lookup: CDR1 KGHSH, CDR2 LQKENI. V lost 3 bases to trimming and J lost 10 bases; unmatched junction nucleotides: 5. There are 13 residues in the CDR3. The CDR3 loop is CASSPGPGGKLFF. The CDR3 DNA reads as TGTGCCAGCTCACCGGGACCAGGGGGAAAACTGTTTTTT. Full variable domain (missing parts from reference TRBV18 and TRBJ1-4): NAGVMQNPRHLVRRRGQEARLRCSPMKGHSHVYWYRQLPEEGLKFMVYLQKENIIDESGMPKERFSAEFPKEGPSILRIQQVVRGDSAAYFCASSPGPGGKLFFGSGTQLSVL.

The chain joins TRBV9 to TRBJ2-6, with no clear D. CDR1 is SGDLS and CDR2 is YYNGEE in the germline V gene. V was trimmed by 6 bases and J by 0 bases, leaving 7 bases between them. This CDR3 is 14 amino acids long. CDR3 DNA: TGTGCCAGCACACGTACCTCTGGGGCCAACGTCCTGACTTTC. Translation: CASTRTSGANVLTF.

This clonotype was picked up many times. The CDR3 DNA sequence: TGTGCCAGCAGTTACTCGAGGTTAAGCGGGACCTTCTACGAGCAGTACTTC. Its translation is CASSYSRLSGTFYEQYF. The chain uses TRBV6-2 or TRBV6-3 and TRBJ2-7; 7 bases agree with TRBD2. Germline V gene lookup returns CDR1 MNHEY and CDR2 SVGEGT. The V and J ends lost 0 bases and 3 bases, in that order; junction bases with no gene match: 11. This CDR3 has 17 amino acids.

This clonotype was picked up many times. This chain joins TRBV7-8 and TRBJ2-5, with D perhaps matching TRBD2 (6 bases). This CDR3 is 12 amino acids long. The germline gives CDR1 SGHVS, CDR2 FQNEAQ. The V end was cut by 1 base, the J end by 9 bases, with 9 bases between. CDR3 DNA: TGTGCCAGCAGCTTAGTAGTAGCGGCCCAGTACTTC. This codes for CASSLVVAAQYF. Complete variable domain (other parts from reference TRBV7-8 and TRBJ2-5): GAGVSQSPRYKVAKRGQDVALRCDPISGHVSLFWYQQALGQGPEFLTYFQNEAQLDKSGLPSDRFFAERPEGSVSTLKIQRTQQEDSAVYLCASSLVVAAQYFGPGTRLLVL.

This clonotype showed up many times. V gene TRBV3-1 combines with J gene TRBJ1-1, with D uncertain. V was clipped by 4 bases and J by 6 bases, with 12 bases between them. The length of the CDR3 is 13 residues. Germline V lookup: CDR1 LGHDT, CDR2 YNNKEL (reference sequence). The CDR3, as DNA: TGTGCCAGCAGCCGCCGGGGTCAACCTGAAGCTTTCTTT. Its translation: CASSRRGQPEAFF.

In its sample, this clonotype was seen many times. V is TRBV28 and J is TRBJ1-4; D may be TRBD1 (6 bases). This CDR3 has 13 amino acids. The germline CDR1 and CDR2 sequences are MDHEN and SYDVKM. Trimming removed 8 bases from V and 7 bases from J, with 14 bases in between. CDR3 in DNA: TGTGCCAGCGGGGCAGGGGTTCGTGAAAAACTGTTTTTT. It specifies CASGAGVREKLFF.

Here the CDR3 reads CSATTRSSGSPLHF. The CDR3 DNA follows: TGCAGTGCTACCACCAGGAGTTCGGGTTCACCCCTCCACTTT. The V call is TRBV20-1, the J call TRBJ1-6; unclear D gene. From germline, CDR1 is DFQATT and CDR2 SNEGSKA (reference sequence). The CDR3 has 14 residues. V was shortened by 4 bases and J by 9 bases, with 16 bases between the two germline ends.

In its sample, this clonotype was seen a few times. This sequence joins TRBV20-1 and TRBJ1-2; 7 positions match TRBD1. The CDR3 covers 17 residues. J was trimmed by 0 bases and V by 6 bases; bases with no gene match: 16. CDR1 is DFQATT and CDR2 is SNEGSKA in the germline V gene (reference sequence). The CDR3 DNA reads as TGCAGTGCCAAGGGACAGCTTACACGAAAGACTAACTATGGCTACACCTTC. The encoded protein is CSAKGQLTRKTNYGYTF.

This clonotype was counted once. The V and J genes are TRBV10-1 and TRBJ2-2; D call uncertain. V shed 3 bases and J shed 2 bases, with 16 bases lying between them. CDR3 length equals 17 residues. Germline V gives CDR1 WNHNN, CDR2 SYGVQD (reference sequence). The CDR3 here is CASSEGVSGGNTGELFF. CDR3 in DNA: TGCGCCAGCAGTGAAGGTGTGTCTGGCGGAAACACCGGGGAGCTGTTTTTT.

This clonotype occurred many times. For the CDR3, the DNA is TGCGCCAGCAGAATCACGATATACAATGAGCAGTTCTTC. Its translation is CASRITIYNEQFF. V is TRBV5-1 and J is TRBJ2-1; D unresolved. Trimming stripped 5 bases from V and 4 bases from J, with 10 bases between. The CDR3 sequence is 13 residues long. Germline V gene data show CDR1 as SGHRS and CDR2 as YFSETQ. The full variable domain, in which reference TRBV5-1 and TRBJ2-1 provide the parts outside the CDR3, is KAGVTQTPRYLIKTRGQQVTLSCSPISGHRSVSWYQQTPGQGLQFLFEYFSETQRNKGNFPGRFSGRQFSNSRSEMNVSTLELGDSALYLCASRITIYNEQFFGPGTRLTVL.

This clonotype has ten or more counts. The rearrangement uses TRBV20-1 and TRBJ2-5; D is possibly TRBD1 or TRBD2 (5 bases each). The CDR3 totals 15 residues. Germline V lookup: CDR1 DFQATT, CDR2 SNEGSKA (reference sequence). Trimming left V 1 base short and J 3 bases short, with 15 bases between. This CDR3 reads CSARVPGTAKETQYF. The CDR3 coding sequence is TGCAGTGCTAGAGTTCCCGGGACGGCGAAAGAGACCCAGTACTTC.

This clonotype was observed many times. The chain links TRBV7-9 to TRBJ2-1; D is ambiguous. CDR3 length: 11 residues. V lost 1 base, J lost 8 bases, and 3 bases lay in between. Germline V gene lookup returns CDR1 SEHNR and CDR2 FQNEAQ (reference sequence). The CDR3, as DNA: TGTGCCAGCAGCTTAGTCGATGAGCAGTTCTTC. Encoded protein: CASSLVDEQFF. Complete variable domain (other parts from reference TRBV7-9 and TRBJ2-1): DTGVSQNPRHKITKRGQNVTFRCDPISEHNRLYWYRQTLGQGPEFLTYFQNEAQLEKSRLLSDRFSAERPKGSFSTLEIQRTEQGDSAMYLCASSLVDEQFFGPGTRLTVL.

This clonotype came up many times. The rearrangement joins TRBV6-6 to TRBJ1-2; D remains ambiguous. Germline V gives CDR1 MNHNY, CDR2 SVGAGI (reference sequence). Trimming took off 2 bases at V and 4 bases at J, with 8 bases between the two ends. The CDR3 sequence is 13 residues long. CDR3 DNA sequence: TGTGCCAGCAGTTACGGGGAGAGCTATGGCTACACCTTC. It yields the protein CASSYGESYGYTF.

This clonotype has at least ten counts. This chain joins TRBV6-5 and TRBJ1-2; D is unresolved. V was cut by 0 bases and J by 4 bases, with 12 bases left in between. CDR1 and CDR2 (germline): MNHEY, SVGAGI. The CDR3 sequence is 15 residues long. In nucleotides, the CDR3 is TGTGCCAGCAGTTACTCCCTCCAGCGTGCCTATGGCTACACCTTC. This translates into CASSYSLQRAYGYTF.